This entry lists 25 T cell receptor beta chains sequenced from one sample in a study of cytomegalovirus exposure and HLA in healthy donors. The PCR was carried out with 60 Vbeta primers and 13 Jbeta primers. The method was immunoSEQ multiplex PCR; TCRdb's version includes in-frame clones alone and lacks a portion of them. The sample lists about 130,000 clones; around 80% were seen once. The sequenced sample was PBMCs. These receptors were obtained from a man between 25 and 39 years old in good health and CMV-seropositive.

This clone was detected a few times. The chain joins TRBV19 to TRBJ2-3; D remains unclear. Per germline, CDR1 LNHDA and CDR2 SQIVND (reference sequence). The CDR3 contains 14 residues. V gave up 1 base and J gave up 2 bases, with 7 bases separating them. The CDR3 spells CASSIAGSTDTQYF. In DNA, the CDR3 is TGTGCCAGTAGTATAGCCGGGTCCACAGATACGCAGTATTTT.

The rearrangement uses TRBV7-6 and TRBJ1-1; D perhaps matches TRBD1 (6 bases). Germline-derived CDR1 and CDR2 are SGHVS and FNYEAQ. CDR3 length equals 15 residues. The germline V and J ends were trimmed by 4 bases and 7 bases, with 19 bases remaining between them. For the CDR3, the DNA is TGTGCCAGCAGCTCTAGGGGGGGGACATCGGTTGAAGCTTTCTTT. Its protein is CASSSRGGTSVEAFF.

V is TRBV27 and J is TRBJ2-2, with 7 bases aligning to TRBD1. Germline V gene data show CDR1 as MNHEY and CDR2 as SMNVEV (reference sequence). The CDR3 loop spans 15 amino acids. Trimming at V came to 6 bases and at J to 4 bases, leaving 8 bases not matched to a gene. The CDR3 sequence is CASRPGTAITGELFF. For the CDR3, the DNA is TGTGCCAGCAGACCCGGGACAGCAATCACCGGGGAGCTGTTTTTT.

The V and J genes are TRBV7-9 and TRBJ2-5; no clear D. Trimming stripped 4 bases from V and 1 base from J, with 4 bases between. The CDR3 is made up of 12 amino acids. CDR1 and CDR2 (germline): SEHNR, FQNEAQ (reference sequence). Here the CDR3 reads CASSSIQETQYF. The CDR3 nucleotides are TGTGCCAGCAGCTCCATCCAAGAGACCCAGTACTTC.

On this clone: Distinct nucleotide sequences in the sample also encode this CDR3. V gene TRBV7-8 combines with J gene TRBJ1-1, with a tentative D call TRBD1 (6 bases). The V end was cut by 4 bases, the J end by 4 bases, with 10 bases between. Germline CDR1 and CDR2: SGHVS and FQNEAQ. CDR3 length: 13 amino acids. CDR3 nucleotide sequence: TGTGCCAGCAGCTCGGGACAAGGCACTGAAGCTTTCTTT. Its translation: CASSSGQGTEAFF.

J is TRBJ2-3 and V is TRBV6-6; D not resolved. Germline V gene data show CDR1 as MNHNY and CDR2 as SVGAGI (reference sequence). There are 16 residues in the CDR3. Trimming removed 6 bases at V and 4 bases at J, with 20 bases between. The CDR3 DNA reads TGTGCCAGCAGCCCCTCTCGACTCCTCAGCGCAGATACGCAGTATTTT. Protein sequence: CASSPSRLLSADTQYF.

The chain recombines TRBV4-2 with TRBJ2-5; 7 nucleotides match TRBD1. The CDR3 totals 14 residues. V lost 4 bases and J lost 1; bases outside the gene matches: 3. The V gene's germline CDR1 is LGHNA and CDR2 YNFKEQ. The CDR3 DNA reads as TGTGCCAGCAGCCGAAGACAGGGCCAAGAGACCCAGTACTTC. Its protein product is CASSRRQGQETQYF.

V and J are TRBV6-4 and TRBJ2-2; perhaps TRBD1 as D (6 bases). The V gene lost 5 bases and the J gene lost 0 bases, with 10 bases spanning the gap. CDR3 length: 15 residues. Looked up from germline, CDR1 is MRHNA and CDR2 is SNTAGT. CDR3 DNA: TGTGCCAGCAGTTGGACAGCCACGAACACCGGGGAGCTGTTTTTT. Its protein product is CASSWTATNTGELFF.

The V gene is TRBV5-1, the J gene TRBJ2-1, with 9 bases matching TRBD2. CDR3 length: 15 amino acids. Germline V CDR1 and CDR2: SGHRS, YFSETQ. The ends lost 0 bases at V and 8 bases at J; junction bases unmatched: 6. The CDR3 loop reads CASSLVSGSVDEQFF. The CDR3 DNA sequence: TGCGCCAGCAGCTTGGTTAGCGGGAGTGTCGATGAGCAGTTCTTC.

V is TRBV7-9 and J is TRBJ2-5; D perhaps matches TRBD2 (5 bases). V was shortened by 1 base and J by 5 bases, with 5 bases between the two germline ends. Looked up from germline, CDR1 is SEHNR and CDR2 is FQNEAQ (reference sequence). This CDR3 region has 12 residues. CDR3 sequence (DNA): TGTGCCAGCAGCTTAGGGGAGGAGACCCAGTACTTC. Amino acid sequence: CASSLGEETQYF.

The chain links TRBV7-8 to TRBJ2-1; tentatively, D is TRBD2 (5 bases). This CDR3 comprises 13 residues. V was pared by 2 bases and J by 8 bases, with 10 bases between. Germline V gives CDR1 SGHVS, CDR2 FQNEAQ. As DNA, the CDR3 is TGTGCCAGCAGCTTAAGCCCGAGGGATGAGCAGTTCTTC. Its protein is CASSLSPRDEQFF.

The CDR3 sequence: CASGLAGANNEQFF. CDR3 DNA sequence: TGCGCCAGCGGTCTAGCGGGAGCAAACAATGAGCAGTTCTTC. This chain joins TRBV5-1 and TRBJ2-1, with 10 bases aligning to TRBD2. The ends lost 7 bases at V and 5 bases at J; junction bases unmatched: 6. Germline lookup yields CDR1 SGHRS and CDR2 YFSETQ. The CDR3 has 14 residues.

J is TRBJ1-5 and V is TRBV28, with a weak D call TRBD1 (5 bases). Trimming pared 6 bases from V and 3 bases from J, leaving 12 bases between. Per germline, CDR1 MDHEN and CDR2 SYDVKM. CDR3 length: 14 residues. The CDR3 sequence: CASSSGHSNQPQHF. The CDR3 bases are TGTGCCAGCAGCTCCGGACACTCCAATCAGCCCCAGCATTTT.

This chain uses TRBV27 with TRBJ2-1, with 7 bases matching TRBD1. CDR1 and CDR2 (germline): MNHEY, SMNVEV (reference sequence). V lost 4 bases and J lost 7; bases outside the gene matches: 4. The CDR3 extends over 13 amino acids. The CDR3: CASSWDSQNEQFF. In DNA, the CDR3 is TGTGCCAGCAGTTGGGACAGTCAGAATGAGCAGTTCTTC.

The rearrangement joins TRBV4-1 to TRBJ2-2, with D unclear. Germline V gene sequence: CDR1 MGHRA, CDR2 YSYEKL. Trimming took off 1 base at V and 7 bases at J, with 13 bases between the two ends. The CDR3 has 15 amino acids. In DNA form, the CDR3 reads TGCGCCAGCAGCCAAGCCTCCGCGAGTGGCGGGGAGCTGTTTTTT. Translated: CASSQASASGGELFF.

The chain is built from TRBV27 and TRBJ1-2; D is ambiguous. Trimming cost V 5 bases and J 4 bases, with 14 bases left between them. This CDR3 has 14 amino acids. CDR1 MNHEY and CDR2 SMNVEV come from the germline V gene (reference sequence). The CDR3 spells CASSPQLLTYGYTF. CDR3 DNA: TGTGCCAGCAGTCCACAGCTCCTTACCTATGGCTACACCTTC.

This clone appeared a single time. This chain uses TRBV4-2 with TRBJ1-2; D remains unclear. The CDR3 consists of 16 residues. Trimming took 1 base from V and 10 from J, leaving 22 bases between them. Germline-derived CDR1 and CDR2 are LGHNA and YNFKEQ. The CDR3 protein is CASSQVGDRGSGVYTF. CDR3 nucleotides: TGTGCCAGCAGCCAAGTCGGGGATCGCGGGTCGGGAGTCTACACCTTC.

This clone was seen a few times. The rearrangement uses TRBV5-1 and TRBJ1-1, with D unresolved. The V end was cut by 0 bases, the J end by 3 bases, with 6 bases between. This CDR3 is 13 amino acids long. Germline CDR1 reads SGHRS; CDR2 reads YFSETQ. DNA for the CDR3: TGCGCCAGCAGCTTGGCGGAGGACACTGAAGCTTTCTTT. It specifies CASSLAEDTEAFF.

The J gene is TRBJ1-2, the V gene TRBV6-6, with D possibly matching TRBD1 (5 bases). This CDR3 contains 14 residues. Germline V CDR1 and CDR2: MNHNY, SVGAGI (reference sequence). V lost 9 bases and J lost 1, with 15 bases in between. CDR3 residues: CASSPPGLNYGYTF. CDR3 nucleotides: TGTGCCAGTAGTCCTCCGGGACTTAACTATGGCTACACCTTC.

The rearrangement links TRBV6-1 to TRBJ2-5; TRBD2 matches at 11 bases. The CDR3 is 14 amino acids. Unmatched junction bases numbered 11, after V lost 6 bases and J lost 11 bases. Germline V gene sequence: CDR1 MNHNS, CDR2 SASEGT. As DNA, the CDR3 is TGTGCCAGCAGGTCGACTAGCGGGATCTACGCGCAGTACTTC. This sequence encodes CASRSTSGIYAQYF.

The V call is TRBV5-1, the J call TRBJ2-7; 9 nucleotides match TRBD2. CDR1 and CDR2 (germline): SGHRS, YFSETQ. V was pared by 0 bases and J by 5 bases, with 6 bases of the junction left unmatched. The CDR3 loop spans 15 amino acids. CDR3 in DNA: TGCGCCAGCAGCTTGGCGGGTAGCGGGAGCCACGAGCAGTACTTC. It translates to CASSLAGSGSHEQYF.

This chain uses TRBV9 with TRBJ2-1; 9 nucleotides align to TRBD2. Germline assignment: CDR1 SGDLS and CDR2 YYNGEE. V lost 4 bases, J lost 5 bases, and 10 bases stayed unmatched. This CDR3 has 16 residues. The CDR3 DNA reads TGTGCCAGCAGCAATTCTCGGGCGGGAGGGGACAATGAGCAGTTCTTC. It encodes CASSNSRAGGDNEQFF.

In this sample, this clone turned up once. The rearrangement joins TRBV6-5 to TRBJ1-4, with D possibly matching TRBD1 (5 bases). Germline assignment: CDR1 MNHEY and CDR2 SVGAGI. The CDR3 spans 14 residues. V lost 6 bases, J lost 10 bases, and 18 bases lay in between. CDR3 bases: TGTGCCAGCAGCCCGTGGGGGGGGGATAGAAAACTGTTTTTT. This gives the protein CASSPWGGDRKLFF.

This clone appeared a single time. The gene calls are TRBV5-1 and TRBJ2-3, with TRBD1 matching 9 bases. CDR1 and CDR2 from the germline V gene are SGHRS and YFSETQ. The CDR3 is 20 residues long. J lost 8 bases, V lost 3 bases, and 25 bases had no gene match. CDR3 sequence: CASSSSTPGTGNLLKGTQYF. DNA of the CDR3: TGCGCCAGCAGCTCCTCCACCCCCGGGACAGGGAACCTCCTAAAGGGTACGCAGTATTTT.

The rearrangement links TRBV15 to TRBJ1-2; D is undetermined. Germline V gives CDR1 LNHNV, CDR2 YYDKDF (reference sequence). Trimming pared 0 bases from V and 4 bases from J, leaving 12 bases between. The CDR3 has 15 amino acids. The chain's CDR3 is CATSRDLAMGYGYTF. Written as DNA, the CDR3 is TGTGCCACCAGCAGAGATTTAGCGATGGGCTATGGCTACACCTTC.